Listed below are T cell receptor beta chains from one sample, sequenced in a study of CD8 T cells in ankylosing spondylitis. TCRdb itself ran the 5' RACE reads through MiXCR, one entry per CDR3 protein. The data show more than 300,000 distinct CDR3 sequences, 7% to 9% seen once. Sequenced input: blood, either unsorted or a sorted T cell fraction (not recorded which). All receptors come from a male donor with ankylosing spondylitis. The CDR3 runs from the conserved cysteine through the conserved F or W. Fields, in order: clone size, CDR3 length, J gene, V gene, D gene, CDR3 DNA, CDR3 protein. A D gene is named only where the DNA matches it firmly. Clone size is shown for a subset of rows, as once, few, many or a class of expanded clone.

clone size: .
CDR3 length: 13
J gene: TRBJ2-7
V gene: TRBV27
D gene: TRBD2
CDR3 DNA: TGTGCCAGCAGCCAGCGGGGAACCTACGAGCAGTACTTC
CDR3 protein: CASSQRGTYEQYF

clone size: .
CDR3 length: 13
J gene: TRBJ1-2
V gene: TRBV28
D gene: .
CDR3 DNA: TGTGCCAGCAGCCAGTCTCAAACCTATGGCTACACCTTC
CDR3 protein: CASSQSQTYGYTF

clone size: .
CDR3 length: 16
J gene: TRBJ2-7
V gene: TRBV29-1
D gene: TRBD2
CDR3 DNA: TGCAGCATCTTGGGACTAGCGGGGGGCGCGCGCTACGAGCAGTACTTC
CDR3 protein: CSILGLAGGARYEQYF

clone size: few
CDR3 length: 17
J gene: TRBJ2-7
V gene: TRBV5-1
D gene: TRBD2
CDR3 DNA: TGCGCCAGCAGCGCAGGGACTAGCGGGGGGCTGGTCTACGAGCAGTACTTC
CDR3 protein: CASSAGTSGGLVYEQYF

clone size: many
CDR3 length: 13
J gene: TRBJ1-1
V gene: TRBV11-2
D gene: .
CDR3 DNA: TGTGCCAGCAGCCCCCTTTACGGCACTGAAGCTTTCTTT
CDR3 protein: CASSPLYGTEAFF

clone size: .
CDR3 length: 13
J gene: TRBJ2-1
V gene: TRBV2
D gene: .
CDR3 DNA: TGTGCCAGCACCCGGGGTTCCTACAATGAGCAGTTCTTC
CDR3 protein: CASTRGSYNEQFF

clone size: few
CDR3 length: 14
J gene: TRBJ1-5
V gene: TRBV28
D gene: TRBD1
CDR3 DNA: TGTGCCAGCAGAGACAGGGGCGGGAATCAGCCCCAGCATTTT
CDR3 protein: CASRDRGGNQPQHF

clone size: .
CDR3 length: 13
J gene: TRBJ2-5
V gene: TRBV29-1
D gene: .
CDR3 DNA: TGCAGCGTTGAACCTGACGGGAAAGAGACCCAGTACTTC
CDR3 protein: CSVEPDGKETQYF

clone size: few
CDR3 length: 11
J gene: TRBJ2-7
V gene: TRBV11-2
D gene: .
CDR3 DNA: TGTGCCAGCAGGGAATCGGACGAGCAGTACTTC
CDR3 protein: CASRESDEQYF

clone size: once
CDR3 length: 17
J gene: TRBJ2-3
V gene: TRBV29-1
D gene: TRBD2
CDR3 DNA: TGCAGCGTTGAGCGCTGGACTAGCGGGACAGATTGGGATACGCAGTATTTT
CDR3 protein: CSVERWTSGTDWDTQYF

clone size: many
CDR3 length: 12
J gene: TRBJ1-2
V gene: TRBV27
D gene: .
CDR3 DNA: TGTGCCAGCACATCGGCAGGGTACGGCTACACCTTC
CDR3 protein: CASTSAGYGYTF

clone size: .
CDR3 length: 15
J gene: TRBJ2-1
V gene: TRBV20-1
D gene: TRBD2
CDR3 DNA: TGCAGTGCTAGACCCCCGACTAGCGGCTACAATGAGCAGTTCTTC
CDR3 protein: CSARPPTSGYNEQFF

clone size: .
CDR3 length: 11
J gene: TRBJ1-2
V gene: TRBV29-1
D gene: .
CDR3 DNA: TGCAGCGCGCCACTCGGCTATGGCTACACCTTC
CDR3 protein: CSAPLGYGYTF